Described below is a single T cell receptor beta chain sequence and its context. Its antigen is still unknown. The source of the sample is a study of cytomegalovirus exposure and HLA in healthy donors. V was shortened by 4 bases and J by 3 bases, with 15 bases between the two germline ends. The V gene's germline CDR1 is SGHTS and CDR2 YDEGEE. The CDR3 has 15 amino acids. Study-wide results and caveats: Across donors, presence/absence analyses took sequencing depth to be roughly uniform. The later analysis indicated that the majority of CMV-associated TCR beta chains appeared HLA-restricted. Most of the TCR beta V segments (in an earlier analysis) were productive either about 90% or about 30% of the time. A further, later analysis showed that HLA-associated TCR beta chains (compared with equally common others) were more clonally expanded.

Primers for the PCR totalled 60 Vbeta and 13 Jbeta. Sequenced by immunoSEQ multiplex PCR; TCRdb stores in-frame clones only, minus some. The sample holds about 140,000 clones, about four fifths seen once. This chain links TRBV5-8 with TRBJ2-3; perhaps TRBD2 as D (7 bases). The sample consisted of PBMCs. The TCR sequence derives from a man aged 35 to 55 in good health and CMV-seronegative. CDR3 DNA sequence: TGTGCCAGCAGCGAGGGAGGGGGGTTAACAGATACGCAGTATTTT. Amino acid sequence: CASSEGGGLTDTQYF.